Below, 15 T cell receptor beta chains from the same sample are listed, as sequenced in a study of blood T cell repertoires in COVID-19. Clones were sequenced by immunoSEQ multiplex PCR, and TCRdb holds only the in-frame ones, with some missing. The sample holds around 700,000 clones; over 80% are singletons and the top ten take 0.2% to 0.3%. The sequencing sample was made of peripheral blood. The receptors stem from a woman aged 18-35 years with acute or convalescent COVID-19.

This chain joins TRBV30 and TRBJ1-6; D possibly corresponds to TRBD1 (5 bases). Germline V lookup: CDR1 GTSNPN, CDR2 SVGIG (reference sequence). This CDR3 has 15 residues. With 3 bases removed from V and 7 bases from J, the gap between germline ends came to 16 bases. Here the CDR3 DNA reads TGTGCCTGGAGACCAATGGGGCTCCCCAATTCACCCCTCCACTTT. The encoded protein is CAWRPMGLPNSPLHF.

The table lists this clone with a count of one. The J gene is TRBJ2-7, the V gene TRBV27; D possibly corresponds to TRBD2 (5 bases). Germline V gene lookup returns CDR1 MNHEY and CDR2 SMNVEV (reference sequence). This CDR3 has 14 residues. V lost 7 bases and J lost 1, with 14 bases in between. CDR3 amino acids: CASKPVEGSYEQYF. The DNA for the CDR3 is TGTGCCAGCAAACCGGTTGAGGGTTCCTACGAGCAGTACTTC.

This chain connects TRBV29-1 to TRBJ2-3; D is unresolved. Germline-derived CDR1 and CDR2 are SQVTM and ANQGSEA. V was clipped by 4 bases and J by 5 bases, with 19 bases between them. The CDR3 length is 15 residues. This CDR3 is CSVVNYLSSIDTQYF. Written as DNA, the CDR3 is TGCAGCGTTGTAAACTATCTCTCCTCGATAGATACGCAGTATTTT.

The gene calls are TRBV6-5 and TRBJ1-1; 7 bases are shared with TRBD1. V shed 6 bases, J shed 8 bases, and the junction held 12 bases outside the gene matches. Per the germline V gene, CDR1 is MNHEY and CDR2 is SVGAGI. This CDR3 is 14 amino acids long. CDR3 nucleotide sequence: TGTGCCAGCAGACCCAACAGGGGCGAGGAGGAAGCTTTCTTT. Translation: CASRPNRGEEEAFF.

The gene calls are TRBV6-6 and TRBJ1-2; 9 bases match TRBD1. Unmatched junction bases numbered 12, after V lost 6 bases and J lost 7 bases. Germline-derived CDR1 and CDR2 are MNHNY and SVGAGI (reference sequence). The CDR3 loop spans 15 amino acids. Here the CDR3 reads CASRPRDRVVGGYTF. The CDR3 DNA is TGTGCCAGCAGGCCGCGGGACAGGGTTGTTGGTGGCTACACCTTC.

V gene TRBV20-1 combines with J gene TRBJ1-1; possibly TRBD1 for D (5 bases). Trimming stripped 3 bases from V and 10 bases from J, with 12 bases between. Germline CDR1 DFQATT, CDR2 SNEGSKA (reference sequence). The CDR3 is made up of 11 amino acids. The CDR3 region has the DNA TGCAGTGCTAGGGACATTGATCGAGCTTTCTTT. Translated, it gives CSARDIDRAFF.

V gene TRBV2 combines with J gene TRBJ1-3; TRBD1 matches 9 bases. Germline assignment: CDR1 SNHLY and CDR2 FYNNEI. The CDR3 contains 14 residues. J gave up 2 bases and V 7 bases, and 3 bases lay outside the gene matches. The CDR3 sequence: CASTRDRAGNTIYF. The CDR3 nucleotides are TGTGCCAGCACCAGGGACAGGGCTGGAAACACCATATATTTT.

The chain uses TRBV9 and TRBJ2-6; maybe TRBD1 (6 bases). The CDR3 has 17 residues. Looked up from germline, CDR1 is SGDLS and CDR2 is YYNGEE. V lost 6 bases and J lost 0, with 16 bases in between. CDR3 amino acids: CASTSSTGYSGANVLTF. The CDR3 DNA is TGTGCCAGCACGTCCTCAACAGGGTACTCTGGGGCCAACGTCCTGACTTTC. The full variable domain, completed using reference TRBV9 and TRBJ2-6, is DSGVTQTPKHLITATGQRVTLRCSPRSGDLSVYWYQQSLDQGLQFLIQYYNGEERAKGNILERFSAQQFPDLHSELNLSSLELGDSALYFCASTSSTGYSGANVLTFGAGSRLTVL.

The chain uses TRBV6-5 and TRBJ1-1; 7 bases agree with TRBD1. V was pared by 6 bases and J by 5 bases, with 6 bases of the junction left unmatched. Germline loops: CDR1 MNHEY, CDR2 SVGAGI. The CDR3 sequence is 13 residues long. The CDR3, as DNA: TGTGCCAGCAGCCGATCACAGGGGACTGAAGCTTTCTTT. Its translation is CASSRSQGTEAFF.

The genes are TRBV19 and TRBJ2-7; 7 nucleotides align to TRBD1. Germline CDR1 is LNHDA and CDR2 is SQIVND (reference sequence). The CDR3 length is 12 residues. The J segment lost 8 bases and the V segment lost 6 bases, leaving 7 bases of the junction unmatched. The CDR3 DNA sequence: TGTGCCAGTAGCCAGGACAGGATCAAGCAGTACTTC. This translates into CASSQDRIKQYF.

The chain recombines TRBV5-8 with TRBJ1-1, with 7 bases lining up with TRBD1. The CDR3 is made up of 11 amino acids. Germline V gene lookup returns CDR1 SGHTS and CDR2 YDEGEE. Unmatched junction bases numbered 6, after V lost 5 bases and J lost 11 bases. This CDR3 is CASRTGFEAFF. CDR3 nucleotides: TGTGCCAGCAGGACAGGGTTTGAGGCTTTCTTT.

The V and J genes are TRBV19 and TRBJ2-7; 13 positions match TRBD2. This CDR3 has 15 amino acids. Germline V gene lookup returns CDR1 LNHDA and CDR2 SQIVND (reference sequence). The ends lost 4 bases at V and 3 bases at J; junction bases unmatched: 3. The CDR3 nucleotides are TGTGCCAGTAGTACCGGGACTAGCGGGATCTACGAGCAGTACTTC. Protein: CASSTGTSGIYEQYF.

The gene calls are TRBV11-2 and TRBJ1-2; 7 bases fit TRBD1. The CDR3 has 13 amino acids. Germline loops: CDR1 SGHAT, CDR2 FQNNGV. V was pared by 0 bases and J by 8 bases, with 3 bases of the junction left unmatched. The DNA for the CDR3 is TGTGCCAGCAGCTTAGAGACAGGGTACGGCTACACCTTC. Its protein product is CASSLETGYGYTF.

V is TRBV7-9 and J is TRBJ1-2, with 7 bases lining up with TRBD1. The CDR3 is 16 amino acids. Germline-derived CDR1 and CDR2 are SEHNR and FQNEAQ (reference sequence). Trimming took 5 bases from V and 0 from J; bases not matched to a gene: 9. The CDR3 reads CASSAPGDSANYGYTF. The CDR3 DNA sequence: TGTGCCAGCAGCGCCCCCGGGGACAGTGCTAACTATGGCTACACCTTC.

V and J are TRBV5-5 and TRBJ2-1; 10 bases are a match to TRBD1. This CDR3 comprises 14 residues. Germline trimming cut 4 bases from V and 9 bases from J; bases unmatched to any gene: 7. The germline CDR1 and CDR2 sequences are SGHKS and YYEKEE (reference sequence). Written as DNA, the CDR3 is TGTGCCAGCAGCACAGACAGGGGGCGCGGTGAGCAGTTCTTC. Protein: CASSTDRGRGEQFF.